These 20 T cell receptor beta chains originate from one sample sequenced in a study of beta chain features in type 1 diabetes. These TCRs are of unknown antigen specificity. Study-level results: People with Type 1 diabetes carried modestly yet significantly shorter TCRB CDR3s in all four CD4+ subsets.

The whole isolated RNA underwent reverse transcription, so sequencing captured expressed TCRB transcripts. Only in-frame clones appear in the TCRdb table, and some are missing; sequencing was by immunoSEQ multiplex PCR. Here the sample spans 40,000 to 60,000 clones, 55% to 75% being singletons. The sample consisted of stem cell memory CD4+ T cells from blood. All receptors derive from a woman in her thirties with type 1 diabetes.

This clone has a handful of counts. This chain joins TRBV5-1 and TRBJ2-7; the match to TRBD1 covers 8 bases. V gave up 3 bases and J gave up 7 bases; unmatched junction bases: 6. The CDR3 length is 13 residues. Germline V gene sequence: CDR1 SGHRS, CDR2 YFSETQ. The CDR3 DNA reads TGCGCCAGCAGCTCGCAAACAGGGGGGGAGCAGTACTTC. Translating gives CASSSQTGGEQYF.

This rearrangement joins TRBV14 to TRBJ2-7; TRBD2 aligns across 14 bases. This CDR3 has 15 amino acids. The V gene's germline CDR1 is SGHDN and CDR2 FVKESK. V lost 5 bases and J lost 7; bases outside the gene matches: 7. Written as DNA, the CDR3 is TGTGCCAGCAGCTGGGGACTAGCGGGAGTTGGAGAGCAGTACTTC. Its translation is CASSWGLAGVGEQYF. The variable domain in full, completed from reference TRBV14 and TRBJ2-7, reads EAGVTQFPSHSVIEKGQTVTLRCDPISGHDNLYWYRRVMGKEIKFLLHFVKESKQDESGMPNNRFLAERTGGTYSTLKVQPAELEDSGVYFCASSWGLAGVGEQYFGPGTRLTVT.

This clone was counted a few times. The CDR3 protein is CASSLSGSHLSYNEQFF. The CDR3 region has the DNA TGTGCCAGCAGCTTATCGGGGAGCCATCTTTCCTACAATGAGCAGTTCTTC. The chain recombines TRBV7-9 with TRBJ2-1; TRBD2 is a possible D gene (5 bases). Germline CDR1 and CDR2: SEHNR and FQNEAQ (reference sequence). V shed 2 bases and J shed 1 base, with 15 bases lying between them. This CDR3 is built from 17 residues.

This clone occurred a few times. The chain is built from TRBV5-1 and TRBJ2-7, with 7 positions matching TRBD2. CDR1 is SGHRS, CDR2 YFSETQ, per germline. This CDR3 region has 16 residues. V lost 0 bases, J lost 3 bases, and 9 bases stayed unmatched. CDR3 protein: CASSLASGGRVYEQYF. CDR3 coding DNA: TGCGCCAGCAGCTTGGCTAGCGGAGGACGAGTCTACGAGCAGTACTTC.

This chain links TRBV9 with TRBJ1-2, with a possible D match to TRBD1 (5 bases). From germline, CDR1 is SGDLS and CDR2 YYNGEE. This CDR3 has 13 amino acids. V lost 4 bases and J 1 base, leaving 8 bases between the germline ends. Here the CDR3 reads CASSTTVNYGYTF. The DNA of the CDR3 is TGTGCCAGCAGCACGACAGTTAACTATGGCTACACCTTC.

The rearrangement links TRBV5-6 to TRBJ2-7; maybe TRBD2 (6 bases). This CDR3 comprises 12 residues. Germline-derived CDR1 and CDR2 are SGHDT and YYEEEE. The V gene lost 3 bases and the J gene lost 3 bases, with 7 bases spanning the gap. In nucleotides, the CDR3 is TGTGCCAGCAGCTGGGGACTCTACGAGCAGTACTTC. Its translation: CASSWGLYEQYF.

The rearrangement links TRBV5-4 to TRBJ2-7; D is unclear. The V gene lost 0 bases and the J gene lost 5 bases, with 15 bases spanning the gap. Germline values: CDR1 SGHNT, CDR2 YYREEE (reference sequence). The CDR3 is 15 residues long. CDR3 loop: CASSLDQLSLHEQYF. Written as DNA, the CDR3 is TGTGCCAGCAGCTTGGACCAACTTTCGCTACACGAGCAGTACTTC.

This clone has only a few counts. This rearrangement joins TRBV7-3 to TRBJ1-1, with D perhaps matching TRBD1 (5 bases). The CDR3 is 13 amino acids. V lost 1 base and J 3 bases, leaving 6 bases between the germline ends. CDR1 and CDR2 (germline): SGHTA, FQGTGA. In DNA form, the CDR3 reads TGTGCCAGCAGCTTAAGGGGGGACACTGAAGCTTTCTTT. Protein: CASSLRGDTEAFF. Filled out from reference TRBV7-3 and TRBJ1-1, the complete variable domain reads GAGVSQTPSNKVTEKGKYVELRCDPISGHTALYWYRQSLGQGPEFLIYFQGTGAADDSGLPNDRFFAVRPEGSVSTLKIQRTERGDSAVYLCASSLRGDTEAFFGQGTRLTVV.

The chain joins TRBV11-3 to TRBJ2-2; D not certain. Trimming took off 4 bases at V and 1 base at J, with 7 bases between the two ends. The CDR3 covers 14 residues. Germline CDR1 SGHNT, CDR2 YENEEA. This chain's CDR3 is CASSWARNTGELFF. Here the CDR3 DNA reads TGTGCCAGCAGCTGGGCGCGGAACACCGGGGAGCTGTTTTTT.

The chain carries TRBV7-8 and TRBJ2-3; D gene ambiguous. CDR3 size: 17 residues. The V end lost 2 bases, the J end lost 2 bases, and 17 bases lay between the germline ends. Per the germline V gene, CDR1 is SGHVS and CDR2 is FQNEAQ. The DNA for the CDR3 is TGTGCCAGCAGCTTACGGAGTCTCCTCCCTCACACAGATACGCAGTATTTT. Translated: CASSLRSLLPHTDTQYF.

The rearrangement joins TRBV30 to TRBJ2-5; TRBD2 matches at 13 bases. Germline CDR1 and CDR2: GTSNPN and SVGIG (reference sequence). CDR3 length: 16 amino acids. V shed 3 bases and J 1 base; nucleotides not matched to a gene: 5. Here the CDR3 DNA reads TGTGCCTGGAGGGCGGGACTAGCGGGACCCCAAGAGACCCAGTACTTC. Translating gives CAWRAGLAGPQETQYF.

The J gene is TRBJ1-2, the V gene TRBV18; D is perhaps TRBD1 (5 bases). The germline V gene encodes CDR1 KGHSH and CDR2 LQKENI. Trimming left V 5 bases short and J 1 base short, with 11 bases between. This CDR3 contains 14 residues. CDR3 amino acids: CASSRQDINYGYTF. The DNA of the CDR3 is TGTGCCAGCTCAAGGCAGGACATTAACTATGGCTACACCTTC.

There are a few counts of this clone. The V and J genes are TRBV18 and TRBJ1-2; D possibly corresponds to TRBD1 (6 bases). Germline CDR1 reads KGHSH; CDR2 reads LQKENI. Trimming took 0 bases from V and 5 from J, leaving 10 bases between them. This CDR3 is built from 14 residues. The CDR3 loop is CASSPPPDSYGYTF. The DNA for the CDR3 is TGTGCCAGCTCACCACCCCCGGACAGTTATGGCTACACCTTC. Looking up the rest from reference TRBV18 and TRBJ1-2 gives the full variable domain: NAGVMQNPRHLVRRRGQEARLRCSPMKGHSHVYWYRQLPEEGLKFMVYLQKENIIDESGMPKERFSAEFPKEGPSILRIQQVVRGDSAAYFCASSPPPDSYGYTFGSGTRLTVV.

This chain connects TRBV9 to TRBJ2-3; tentative D call: TRBD2 (6 bases). The V gene's germline CDR1 is SGDLS and CDR2 YYNGEE. The CDR3 sequence is 14 residues long. V dropped 2 bases and J dropped 4 bases, with 11 bases sitting between them. CDR3 sequence reads: CASSVGGRPDTQYF. The CDR3 DNA follows: TGTGCCAGCAGCGTCGGGGGACGCCCAGATACGCAGTATTTT.

This clone was counted once. The rearrangement links TRBV6-5 to TRBJ1-1; D is uncertain. The germline V gene has CDR1 MNHEY and CDR2 SVGAGI. The CDR3 runs 15 residues. Trimming left V 4 bases short and J 1 base short, with 13 bases between. CDR3 sequence: CASSSPSLGNTEAFF. As DNA, the CDR3 is TGTGCCAGCAGTTCCCCTTCGCTAGGGAACACTGAAGCTTTCTTT.

This chain links TRBV11-2 with TRBJ2-4, with TRBD2 as a possible D gene (6 bases). The CDR3 totals 13 residues. The ends were cut back, 4 bases at V and 9 bases at J, with 13 bases in the middle. Germline lookup yields CDR1 SGHAT and CDR2 FQNNGV. For the CDR3, the DNA is TGTGCCAGCAGCTCCCCCGGGGGTGGCATTCAGTACTTC. Its translation is CASSSPGGGIQYF.

The chain employs TRBV7-9 and TRBJ1-1, with 7 bases matching TRBD1. The CDR3 has 15 amino acids. Germline CDR1 is SEHNR and CDR2 is FQNEAQ (reference sequence). Germline trimming cut 2 bases from V and 1 base from J; bases unmatched to any gene: 4. CDR3 bases: TGTGCCAGCAGCTTAAGGCGGACAGGGAACACTGAAGCTTTCTTT. Translated, it gives CASSLRRTGNTEAFF.

The chain combines TRBV5-1 with TRBJ2-5; TRBD1 matches 9 bases. Germline CDR1 SGHRS, CDR2 YFSETQ. The CDR3 totals 13 residues. V lost 4 bases, J lost 5 bases, and 3 bases stayed unmatched. The CDR3 region is CASSETGGETQYF. The CDR3 DNA sequence: TGCGCCAGCAGCGAAACAGGGGGCGAGACCCAGTACTTC.

This clone has only a few counts. V gene TRBV7-9 combines with J gene TRBJ1-1; no clear D gene. V was shortened by 6 bases and J by 4 bases, with 12 bases between the two germline ends. The CDR3 length is 13 residues. Germline loops: CDR1 SEHNR, CDR2 FQNEAQ (reference sequence). CDR3 sequence: CASSTPSGTEAFF. For the CDR3, the DNA is TGTGCCAGCAGTACACCATCGGGCACTGAAGCTTTCTTT.

This clone has only a few counts. CDR3 loop: CASSPGQLKYF. The CDR3 nucleotides read TGCGCCAGCAGCCCGGGTCAGTTAAAGTACTTC. The V and J genes are TRBV5-1 and TRBJ2-5; D gene unclear. Germline assignment: CDR1 SGHRS and CDR2 YFSETQ. The V end lost 4 bases, the J end lost 12 bases, and 13 bases lay between the germline ends. This CDR3 has 11 residues.